This is a list of T cell receptor beta chains from one sample in a study of regulatory T cells in long-lasting Graves disease. TCRdb recomputed calls from the multiplex PCR reads with MiXCR, one row per CDR3 protein. The table records hundreds of thousands of distinct CDR3 sequences, 15% of them present only once. In addition, the sample was reused for a study of T cells in Graves' hyperthyroidism and ophthalmopathy.

The specimen comprised peripheral blood mononuclear cells (PBMCs), sampled at new diagnosis, from a patient treated with antithyroid drugs. The receptors here all came from a woman aged 40 to 50 with Graves disease. Each CDR3 is given with its conserved first and last residue. D genes are given only for firm matches. A row's size may be missing; if present it is once, few, many or a size class.

CDR3 DNA: TGTGCCATCAGTGAGTCTTGGGGGCTAGGACAGAACACTGAAGCTTTCTTT; CDR3 protein: CAISESWGLGQNTEAFF; J gene: TRBJ1-1; clone size: -; V gene: TRBV10-3; D gene: -
CDR3 DNA: TGCAGCGTTGTCCTAAACACTGAAGCTTTCTTT; CDR3 protein: CSVVLNTEAFF; J gene: TRBJ1-1; clone size: -; V gene: TRBV29-1; D gene: -
CDR3 DNA: TGTGCCAGCAGCTTAGTTGGGCACGCTAATGAAAAACTGTTTTTT; CDR3 protein: CASSLVGHANEKLFF; J gene: TRBJ1-4; clone size: many; V gene: TRBV7-9; D gene: -
CDR3 DNA: TGTGCCAGCATCCCGCCCGGGGGCTACGAGCAGTACTTC; CDR3 protein: CASIPPGGYEQYF; J gene: TRBJ2-7; clone size: many; V gene: TRBV28; D gene: -
CDR3 DNA: TGTGCCAGCAGCTTGGGACCGCGCTCCAGCACAGATACGCAGTATTTT; CDR3 protein: CASSLGPRSSTDTQYF; J gene: TRBJ2-3; clone size: many; V gene: TRBV11-2; D gene: -
CDR3 DNA: TGCAGTGCTAGGGGTGTGGGTCAGCGTGGGCATGAGCAGTTCTTC; CDR3 protein: CSARGVGQRGHEQFF; J gene: TRBJ2-1; clone size: many; V gene: TRBV20-1; D gene: -
CDR3 DNA: TGTGCCACCAGTGACCCAGGGTTCGGTAATCGGCCCCAGCATTTT; CDR3 protein: CATSDPGFGNRPQHF; J gene: TRBJ1-5; clone size: -; V gene: TRBV24-1; D gene: -
CDR3 DNA: TGCAGTGCTAGAGGAGGCGAGAGAAATGCTTTCTTT; CDR3 protein: CSARGGERNAFF; J gene: TRBJ1-1; clone size: few; V gene: TRBV20-1; D gene: -
CDR3 DNA: TGTGCCAGCAGCTTATCCCTGGGGTGGGGGGCTACTGATTACGAGCAGTACTTC; CDR3 protein: CASSLSLGWGATDYEQYF; J gene: TRBJ2-7; clone size: many; V gene: TRBV11-2; D gene: -
CDR3 DNA: TGCAGTGCCACCCCCGGGACGGGGAACACTGAAGCTTTCTTT; CDR3 protein: CSATPGTGNTEAFF; J gene: TRBJ1-1; clone size: few; V gene: TRBV20-1; D gene: -
CDR3 DNA: TGTGCCAGCCGGGACAGTGATAATTCACCCCTCCACTTT; CDR3 protein: CASRDSDNSPLHF; J gene: TRBJ1-6; clone size: few; V gene: TRBV19; D gene: TRBD1
CDR3 DNA: TGTGCCAGCAGCGCCCCCTCTGGGGGGGTGGTAGCGGGCGAGCAGTTCTTC; CDR3 protein: CASSAPSGGVVAGEQFF; J gene: TRBJ2-1; clone size: few; V gene: TRBV5-5; D gene: TRBD2
CDR3 DNA: TGCAGTGCTAGAGGTTACAAGCCCTACGAGCAGTACTTC; CDR3 protein: CSARGYKPYEQYF; J gene: TRBJ2-7; clone size: few; V gene: TRBV20-1; D gene: -
CDR3 DNA: TGTGCCAGCAGTAATCAGATGGATCAGCCCCAGCATTTT; CDR3 protein: CASSNQMDQPQHF; J gene: TRBJ1-5; clone size: -; V gene: TRBV2; D gene: -
CDR3 DNA: TGCAGTGCTAGAGCAGGTTTCCAGGGAGGGGAGACCCAGTACTTC; CDR3 protein: CSARAGFQGGETQYF; J gene: TRBJ2-5; clone size: many; V gene: TRBV20-1; D gene: TRBD2
CDR3 DNA: TGCGCCAGCAGCTTGTATGGGCGGGACCCGCCTGGCGAGCAGTACTTC; CDR3 protein: CASSLYGRDPPGEQYF; J gene: TRBJ2-7; clone size: many; V gene: TRBV5-1; D gene: -
CDR3 DNA: TGCGCCAGCACCGCAGACGGGAACTATGGCTACACCTTC; CDR3 protein: CASTADGNYGYTF; J gene: TRBJ1-2; clone size: -; V gene: TRBV5-1; D gene: -
CDR3 DNA: TGTGCCAGCAGCCTCCGGACAAATACCTACGAGCAGTACTTC; CDR3 protein: CASSLRTNTYEQYF; J gene: TRBJ2-7; clone size: many; V gene: TRBV27; D gene: -
CDR3 DNA: TGTGCCATCAGTGAGCCGACAGGGGCTTCTAGCACAGATACGCAGTATTTT; CDR3 protein: CAISEPTGASSTDTQYF; J gene: TRBJ2-3; clone size: -; V gene: TRBV10-3; D gene: TRBD1
CDR3 DNA: TGTGCCACCAGCAGAGACCGGACAGGGGTTTTCTCTGGAAACACCATATATTTT; CDR3 protein: CATSRDRTGVFSGNTIYF; J gene: TRBJ1-3; clone size: many; V gene: TRBV15; D gene: TRBD1
CDR3 DNA: TGTGCCAGCAGCCTGGACACTCTGAACACAGATACGCAGTATTTT; CDR3 protein: CASSLDTLNTDTQYF; J gene: TRBJ2-3; clone size: many; V gene: TRBV7-9; D gene: -
CDR3 DNA: TGCGCCAGCAGCTTTCAAGGGGACACCGGGGAGCTGTTTTTT; CDR3 protein: CASSFQGDTGELFF; J gene: TRBJ2-2; clone size: many; V gene: TRBV5-1; D gene: -
CDR3 DNA: TGCGCCAGCAGCTTTGGGACAGTGTCGAACTACGAGCAGTACTTC; CDR3 protein: CASSFGTVSNYEQYF; J gene: TRBJ2-7; clone size: -; V gene: TRBV5-1; D gene: TRBD1
CDR3 DNA: TGTGCTAGTGGTTTAGCCCGGCTCAGCTCCTACGAGCAGTACTTC; CDR3 protein: CASGLARLSSYEQYF; J gene: TRBJ2-7; clone size: -; V gene: TRBV12-5; D gene: -
CDR3 DNA: TGTGCCAGCAGTTACACGGGGGGGCAGAATGAAAAACTGTTTTTT; CDR3 protein: CASSYTGGQNEKLFF; J gene: TRBJ1-4; clone size: -; V gene: TRBV6-2/TRBV6-3; D gene: -
CDR3 DNA: TGTGCCAGCAGCTTAGTCGCGGGAACTAGCACAGATACGCAGTATTTT; CDR3 protein: CASSLVAGTSTDTQYF; J gene: TRBJ2-3; clone size: many; V gene: TRBV11-2; D gene: -
CDR3 DNA: TGTGCCAGCAGTCCTACCGGGACAGGGGGCTTCTACGAGCAGTACTTC; CDR3 protein: CASSPTGTGGFYEQYF; J gene: TRBJ2-7; clone size: many; V gene: TRBV2; D gene: TRBD1
CDR3 DNA: TGTGCCAGCACCGACTCACCTGGGGACAGACTAAACTATGGCTACACCTTC; CDR3 protein: CASTDSPGDRLNYGYTF; J gene: TRBJ1-2; clone size: -; V gene: TRBV6-2/TRBV6-3; D gene: TRBD1
CDR3 DNA: TGTGCCAGCCACCGGTTTCAACTTGGCGGGAGGCCCACTACCTACAATGAGCAGTTCTTC; CDR3 protein: CASHRFQLGGRPTTYNEQFF; J gene: TRBJ2-1; clone size: medium-sized; V gene: TRBV12-3/TRBV12-4; D gene: TRBD2
CDR3 DNA: TGTGCCAGCAGCCCCCTGACGGAGACCCAGTACTTC; CDR3 protein: CASSPLTETQYF; J gene: TRBJ2-5; clone size: many; V gene: TRBV11-3; D gene: -
CDR3 DNA: TGTGCCAGCATCTCCCACACAGGGGAGCAGTACTTC; CDR3 protein: CASISHTGEQYF; J gene: TRBJ2-7; clone size: few; V gene: TRBV28; D gene: -
CDR3 DNA: TGTGCCAGTACCACAGGGGGGAACATTCAGTACTTC; CDR3 protein: CASTTGGNIQYF; J gene: TRBJ2-4; clone size: few; V gene: TRBV19; D gene: TRBD1
CDR3 DNA: TGTGCCAGCTCACCACCTCCAGGGGGCGCTGGGGAGACCCAGTACTTC; CDR3 protein: CASSPPPGGAGETQYF; J gene: TRBJ2-5; clone size: -; V gene: TRBV18; D gene: TRBD1
CDR3 DNA: TGTGCCAGCAGGAGGGCGGGAGGTGGTCGGAACGAGCAGTACTTC; CDR3 protein: CASRRAGGGRNEQYF; J gene: TRBJ2-7; clone size: -; V gene: TRBV27; D gene: TRBD2
CDR3 DNA: TGTGCCAGCAGTTTAACGGGACAGCTAAGAGGCTACACCTTC; CDR3 protein: CASSLTGQLRGYTF; J gene: TRBJ1-2; clone size: many; V gene: TRBV12-3/TRBV12-4; D gene: TRBD1
CDR3 DNA: TGTGCCAGCAGCCAAGTCCCCCAGGGATACTACGAGCAGTACTTC; CDR3 protein: CASSQVPQGYYEQYF; J gene: TRBJ2-7; clone size: few; V gene: TRBV14; D gene: -
CDR3 DNA: TGCAGTGCTAGCGCGACTAGCGGGAGTTGGAATGAGCAGTTCTTC; CDR3 protein: CSASATSGSWNEQFF; J gene: TRBJ2-1; clone size: many; V gene: TRBV20-1; D gene: TRBD2
CDR3 DNA: TGTGCCAGCAGCCACCGGACAGGGGTAGAGACCCAGTACTTC; CDR3 protein: CASSHRTGVETQYF; J gene: TRBJ2-5; clone size: many; V gene: TRBV12-3/TRBV12-4; D gene: TRBD1
CDR3 DNA: TGTGCCAGCAGCGGGGGCCTCCCCACGGCCGACGAGCAGTACTTC; CDR3 protein: CASSGGLPTADEQYF; J gene: TRBJ2-7; clone size: many; V gene: TRBV7-9; D gene: -
CDR3 DNA: TGTGCCAGCAGTTTATATCCCCCGGACTTTGCAGCCATCTCCTACGAGCAGTACTTC; CDR3 protein: CASSLYPPDFAAISYEQYF; J gene: TRBJ2-7; clone size: many; V gene: TRBV27; D gene: -
CDR3 DNA: TGTGCCAGTAGTGTGACCCCCGGGGGAACGAAGACCCAGTACTTC; CDR3 protein: CASSVTPGGTKTQYF; J gene: TRBJ2-5; clone size: -; V gene: TRBV19; D gene: -
CDR3 DNA: TGTGCCAGCAGCTTACTCCGGGACAACCTCAGTGAGCAGTTCTTC; CDR3 protein: CASSLLRDNLSEQFF; J gene: TRBJ2-1; clone size: -; V gene: TRBV11-2; D gene: -
CDR3 DNA: TGTGCCAGCAGGATCCGGGACAGTCCCTACGAGCAGTACTTC; CDR3 protein: CASRIRDSPYEQYF; J gene: TRBJ2-7; clone size: many; V gene: TRBV28; D gene: TRBD1
CDR3 DNA: TGTGCCAGCAGGCTGGGACTAGCGGGAGGGCACGAGCAGTTCTTC; CDR3 protein: CASRLGLAGGHEQFF; J gene: TRBJ2-1; clone size: many; V gene: TRBV12-3/TRBV12-4; D gene: TRBD2
CDR3 DNA: TGTGCCAGCAGTTTATGGGAACAGGGGGCAAATGAAAAACTGTTTTTT; CDR3 protein: CASSLWEQGANEKLFF; J gene: TRBJ1-4; clone size: many; V gene: TRBV28; D gene: TRBD1
CDR3 DNA: TGTGCCAGCAGTTGGACTAGCGGGGTGGAGACCCAGTACTTC; CDR3 protein: CASSWTSGVETQYF; J gene: TRBJ2-5; clone size: once; V gene: TRBV6-5; D gene: TRBD2
CDR3 DNA: TGTGCCAGCAGCTTGGAGGGATTTAACCAAGAGACCCAGTACTTC; CDR3 protein: CASSLEGFNQETQYF; J gene: TRBJ2-5; clone size: few; V gene: TRBV5-4; D gene: -
CDR3 DNA: TGCGCCAGCAGCTTTAGCGGGGTTAGCACAGATACGCAGTATTTT; CDR3 protein: CASSFSGVSTDTQYF; J gene: TRBJ2-3; clone size: many; V gene: TRBV5-1; D gene: TRBD2
CDR3 DNA: TGTGCCAGCAGCTTAAGTACAGGGGGCTCCTACAATGAGCAGTTCTTC; CDR3 protein: CASSLSTGGSYNEQFF; J gene: TRBJ2-1; clone size: -; V gene: TRBV7-9; D gene: TRBD1
CDR3 DNA: TGTGCCAGCAGCTTAGCTAGCCTCGGCTCCTACGAGCAGTACTTC; CDR3 protein: CASSLASLGSYEQYF; J gene: TRBJ2-7; clone size: many; V gene: TRBV7-2; D gene: -
CDR3 DNA: TGTGCCAGCAGTTTATGGGCAGGGGGCTACGAGCAGTACTTC; CDR3 protein: CASSLWAGGYEQYF; J gene: TRBJ2-7; clone size: many; V gene: TRBV28; D gene: TRBD1
CDR3 DNA: TGTGCCAGCAGCCCTCGCTCCTACAATGAGCAGTTCTTC; CDR3 protein: CASSPRSYNEQFF; J gene: TRBJ2-1; clone size: many; V gene: TRBV11-2; D gene: -